These 31 T cell receptor beta chains were sequenced from one sample in a study of blood T cell repertoires in COVID-19. Profiled with immunoSEQ multiplex PCR; TCRdb holds only in-frame clones, not every one. The data show about 300,000 clones, 85% seen once. Sequenced material: PBMCs or T cells enriched from blood (not recorded which). These TCRs come from a woman aged 30 to 39 who had been exposed to COVID-19.

The gene calls are TRBV28 and TRBJ1-6; 8 positions match TRBD1. After removal of 6 bases from V and 10 bases from J, the junction contained 11 bases not matched to a gene. Germline loops: CDR1 MDHEN, CDR2 SYDVKM. The CDR3 contains 15 residues. The CDR3: CASRWGQVFGSPLHF. In DNA, the CDR3 is TGTGCCAGCAGATGGGGACAGGTTTTTGGGTCACCCCTCCACTTT.

This chain uses TRBV5-4 with TRBJ2-7; TRBD1 matches 10 bases. The CDR3 extends over 16 amino acids. Germline lookup yields CDR1 SGHNT and CDR2 YYREEE (reference sequence). The junction had 8 bases not matched to a gene; V was cut back by 4 bases and J by 1 base. The CDR3, as DNA: TGTGCCAGCAGCACCGGGACAGGGGTTAGGTCCTACGAGCAGTACTTC. Encoded protein: CASSTGTGVRSYEQYF.

The V call is TRBV27, the J call TRBJ2-2; the match to TRBD2 covers 7 bases. Trimming removed 3 bases from V and 6 bases from J; junction bases left unmatched: 1. Germline-derived CDR1 and CDR2 are MNHEY and SMNVEV (reference sequence). There are 13 residues in the CDR3. The CDR3 nucleotides are TGTGCCAGCAGTTTGACTAGCTCCGGGGAGCTGTTTTTT. Its translation: CASSLTSSGELFF.

The gene calls are TRBV30 and TRBJ1-1; D uncertain. This CDR3 spans 15 amino acids. Per the germline V gene, CDR1 is GTSNPN and CDR2 is SVGIG (reference sequence). V lost 0 bases, J lost 8 bases, and 19 bases lay in between. The CDR3 protein is CAWSVPLLVLSEAFF. For the CDR3, the DNA is TGTGCCTGGAGTGTTCCCTTGTTAGTGTTGTCCGAAGCTTTCTTT.

The chain links TRBV24-1 to TRBJ2-7, with D perhaps matching TRBD1 (6 bases). The germline V and J ends were trimmed by 1 base and 2 bases, with 8 bases remaining between them. The CDR3 covers 14 residues. Germline CDR1 is KGHDR and CDR2 is SFDVKD. CDR3: CATSDFYRAYEQYF. CDR3 sequence (DNA): TGTGCCACCAGTGATTTTTACAGGGCCTACGAGCAGTACTTC.

The CDR3 protein is CASSIVKAGARIDAGELFF. The CDR3 region has the DNA TGTGCCAGTAGTATAGTGAAGGCGGGAGCCCGAATTGACGCCGGGGAGCTGTTTTTT. The V call is TRBV19, the J call TRBJ2-2; 7 bases map to TRBD2. The CDR3 spans 19 residues. The germline V gene encodes CDR1 LNHDA and CDR2 SQIVND (reference sequence). Losses at the gene ends were 1 base for V and 6 bases for J; bases not matched to a gene: 17.

The chain uses TRBV7-6 and TRBJ1-2; D gene ambiguous. Deletions cut 1 base from V and 13 bases from J, with 16 bases between. Germline loops: CDR1 SGHVS, CDR2 FNYEAQ. The CDR3 has 13 amino acids. CDR3 coding DNA: TGTGCCAGCAGCTTAGGGGCCCATAAAGGTTTCACCTTC. It specifies CASSLGAHKGFTF.

This clone was seen only a few times. CDR3 bases: TGCGCCAGCAGCCAAGGACAGGGGGCTTCGGGTGGCTACACCTTC. Its translation is CASSQGQGASGGYTF. The chain uses TRBV4-3 and TRBJ1-2; 10 bases map to TRBD1. CDR1 is LGHNA and CDR2 is YSLEER in the germline V gene. V was pared by 1 base and J by 7 bases, with 6 bases of the junction left unmatched. The CDR3 has 15 residues.

This chain links TRBV2 with TRBJ1-6; 7 bases match TRBD1. V shed 1 base and J 11 bases; nucleotides not matched to a gene: 8. The CDR3 runs to 15 residues. Germline V gene data show CDR1 as SNHLY and CDR2 as FYNNEI. The CDR3 reads CASSEGRTGSAPLHF. CDR3 sequence (DNA): TGTGCCAGCAGTGAAGGGAGGACAGGATCTGCACCCCTCCACTTT.

The V call is TRBV30, the J call TRBJ1-2; D gene uncertain. This CDR3 contains 14 residues. V was pared by 4 bases and J by 4 bases, with 16 bases between. Germline V gene lookup returns CDR1 GTSNPN and CDR2 SVGIG (reference sequence). The CDR3 loop reads CAWTAGGLSYGYTF. In DNA form, the CDR3 reads TGTGCCTGGACCGCCGGAGGGTTGTCCTATGGCTACACCTTC.

V and J are TRBV10-3 and TRBJ2-1; TRBD2 aligns across 10 bases. With V trimmed by 10 bases and J by 2 bases, 5 bases remained unmatched. This CDR3 has 14 amino acids. CDR1 is ENHRY, CDR2 SYGVKD, per germline. The CDR3 region has the DNA TGTGCCACCCAGGGACTAGCGACCTACAATGAGCAGTTCTTC. This encodes CATQGLATYNEQFF.

V is TRBV15 and J is TRBJ1-2, with D uncertain. Trimming removed 3 bases at V and 2 bases at J, with 10 bases between. The CDR3 has 14 amino acids. Germline assignment: CDR1 LNHNV and CDR2 YYDKDF (reference sequence). The CDR3 is CATSSSAINYGYTF. The CDR3 region has the DNA TGTGCCACCAGCAGTTCAGCGATAAACTATGGCTACACCTTC.

The chain recombines TRBV19 with TRBJ2-1; D perhaps matches TRBD1 (5 bases). The CDR3 contains 15 residues. Trimming shortened V by 5 bases and J by 0 bases, and 11 bases separated the two germline ends. Germline CDR1 is LNHDA and CDR2 is SQIVND (reference sequence). This CDR3 reads CASSRQGVSYNEQFF. CDR3 DNA sequence: TGTGCCAGTAGTCGCCAGGGCGTCTCCTACAATGAGCAGTTCTTC. The entire variable domain, with the rest obtained from reference TRBV19 and TRBJ2-1, is as follows: DGGITQSPKYLFRKEGQNVTLSCEQNLNHDAMYWYRQDPGQGLRLIYYSQIVNDFQKGDIAEGYSVSREKKESFPLTVTSAQKNPTAFYLCASSRQGVSYNEQFFGPGTRLTVL.

The gene calls are TRBV5-5 and TRBJ2-7; 10 nucleotides agree with TRBD1. Germline lookup yields CDR1 SGHKS and CDR2 YYEKEE (reference sequence). The CDR3 is 18 amino acids. V shed 4 bases, J shed 2 bases, and the junction held 15 bases outside the gene matches. The CDR3 is CASSVEPGQGLTTYEQYF. The DNA for the CDR3 is TGTGCCAGCAGCGTAGAGCCGGGACAGGGGCTTACCACCTACGAGCAGTACTTC.

Regarding this clone: The same CDR3 also results from other DNA sequences found in this sample. The chain uses TRBV30 and TRBJ1-3, with D uncertain. The CDR3 length is 13 residues. Trimming pared 0 bases from V and 0 bases from J, leaving 3 bases between. The V gene's germline CDR1 is GTSNPN and CDR2 SVGIG (reference sequence). The DNA of the CDR3 is TGTGCCTGGAGTGTTCTCTCTGGAAACACCATATATTTT. It is translated as CAWSVLSGNTIYF.

V is TRBV5-1 and J is TRBJ2-1, with D possibly matching TRBD1 (6 bases). Germline CDR1 is SGHRS and CDR2 is YFSETQ. Trimming took off 0 bases at V and 8 bases at J, with 9 bases between the two ends. This CDR3 has 13 amino acids. CDR3 region: CASSLAGTYEQFF. The CDR3 DNA sequence: TGCGCCAGCAGCTTGGCCGGGACATATGAGCAGTTCTTC.

The chain uses TRBV6-1 and TRBJ2-1, with D possibly matching TRBD2 (5 bases). Germline lookup yields CDR1 MNHNS and CDR2 SASEGT. The germline V and J ends were trimmed by 0 bases and 0 bases, with 9 bases remaining between them. The length of the CDR3 is 16 residues. The CDR3 loop reads CASSEARADSYNEQFF. CDR3 coding DNA: TGTGCCAGCAGTGAAGCGAGAGCGGACTCCTACAATGAGCAGTTCTTC.

This sequence joins TRBV7-2 and TRBJ2-3; 7 nucleotides line up with TRBD2. CDR3 length: 17 amino acids. Trimming at V came to 1 base and at J to 0 bases, leaving 7 bases not matched to a gene. CDR1 SGHTA and CDR2 FQGNSA come from the germline V gene. The CDR3 sequence: CASSLVFERGSTDTQYF. DNA for the CDR3: TGTGCCAGCAGCTTAGTCTTCGAGCGGGGTAGCACAGATACGCAGTATTTT.

This clone was seen more than once but under ten times. The V and J genes are TRBV4-2 and TRBJ1-2, with D hard to call. Germline loops: CDR1 LGHNA, CDR2 YNFKEQ. V shed 0 bases and J shed 4 bases, with 9 bases lying between them. The CDR3 has 14 amino acids. CDR3 amino acids: CASSQDPGSYGYTF. The CDR3 DNA follows: TGTGCCAGCAGCCAAGATCCAGGTAGCTATGGCTACACCTTC.

This sequence joins TRBV7-2 and TRBJ1-2, with a weak D call TRBD1 (5 bases). V was cut by 0 bases and J by 6 bases, with 17 bases left in between. The germline V gene encodes CDR1 SGHTA and CDR2 FQGNSA. CDR3 length equals 16 residues. The CDR3, as DNA: TGTGCCAGCAGCTTAGCCCTGGGACTTATTGGGGATGGCTACACCTTC. As protein: CASSLALGLIGDGYTF.

The chain links TRBV6-4 to TRBJ1-1; 10 positions agree with TRBD1. The CDR3 is made up of 16 amino acids. CDR1 is MRHNA and CDR2 is SNTAGT in the germline V gene. J was trimmed by 1 base and V by 0 bases; bases with no gene match: 2. CDR3 region: CASSDSDRGRNTEAFF. The CDR3 bases are TGTGCCAGCAGTGACTCGGACAGGGGGAGGAACACTGAAGCTTTCTTT.

The V call is TRBV9, the J call TRBJ1-1; TRBD1 matches 7 bases. The CDR3 length is 15 residues. V gave up 4 bases and J gave up 2 bases; unmatched junction bases: 8. From germline, CDR1 is SGDLS and CDR2 YYNGEE. The DNA of the CDR3 is TGTGCCAGCAGCCCTACCGGGACAGCTAACACTGAAGCTTTCTTT. Protein sequence: CASSPTGTANTEAFF. The variable domain in full, completed from reference TRBV9 and TRBJ1-1, reads DSGVTQTPKHLITATGQRVTLRCSPRSGDLSVYWYQQSLDQGLQFLIQYYNGEERAKGNILERFSAQQFPDLHSELNLSSLELGDSALYFCASSPTGTANTEAFFGQGTRLTVV.

This rearrangement joins TRBV20-1 to TRBJ2-5; tentatively, D is TRBD1 (5 bases). Germline loops: CDR1 DFQATT, CDR2 SNEGSKA (reference sequence). The CDR3 is made up of 11 amino acids. The V gene lost 3 bases and the J gene lost 5 bases, with 7 bases spanning the gap. The chain's CDR3 is CSASRVETQYF. The CDR3 nucleotides read TGCAGTGCTAGCAGGGTTGAGACCCAGTACTTC.

This chain uses TRBV19 with TRBJ1-2; 12 nucleotides agree with TRBD1. The V gene's germline CDR1 is LNHDA and CDR2 SQIVND (reference sequence). The CDR3 has 13 residues. J gave up 6 bases and V 8 bases, and 4 bases lay outside the gene matches. CDR3 nucleotides: TGTGCCAGTCGGGACAGGGGGCGTCATGGCTACACCTTC. It yields the protein CASRDRGRHGYTF. The full variable domain, with the rest looked up from reference TRBV19 and TRBJ1-2, is DGGITQSPKYLFRKEGQNVTLSCEQNLNHDAMYWYRQDPGQGLRLIYYSQIVNDFQKGDIAEGYSVSREKKESFPLTVTSAQKNPTAFYLCASRDRGRHGYTFGSGTRLTVV.

The chain joins TRBV4-2 to TRBJ1-1; weak D call: TRBD1 (5 bases). This CDR3 is 14 amino acids long. Germline CDR1 and CDR2: LGHNA and YNFKEQ. V was clipped by 0 bases and J by 3 bases, with 8 bases between them. In DNA form, the CDR3 reads TGTGCCAGCAGCCAAGATATAGGGGACACTGAAGCTTTCTTT. This sequence encodes CASSQDIGDTEAFF.

This sequence joins TRBV7-9 and TRBJ2-3; TRBD1 aligns across 9 bases. Germline trimming cut 5 bases from V and 8 bases from J; bases unmatched to any gene: 11. Germline V CDR1 and CDR2: SEHNR, FQNEAQ (reference sequence). The CDR3 is made up of 15 amino acids. The CDR3 coding sequence is TGTGCCAGCAGCCCTCCCGGGGACAGGGCTGGTACGCAGTATTTT. Translation gives CASSPPGDRAGTQYF.

This chain connects TRBV4-3 to TRBJ2-3; 9 bases map to TRBD2. Trimming took 0 bases from V and 2 from J; bases not matched to a gene: 18. The CDR3 loop spans 21 amino acids. Per germline, CDR1 LGHNA and CDR2 YSLEER. The CDR3 region is CASSQDVIAGVAVMNTDTQYF. Here the CDR3 DNA reads TGCGCCAGCAGCCAAGATGTCATAGCGGGGGTGGCGGTGATGAACACAGATACGCAGTATTTT.

The chain is built from TRBV7-9 and TRBJ1-4; weak D call: TRBD1 (5 bases). The V gene's germline CDR1 is SEHNR and CDR2 FQNEAQ (reference sequence). The CDR3 is 14 amino acids. V dropped 7 bases and J dropped 4 bases, with 13 bases sitting between them. The CDR3 DNA reads as TGTGCCAGCACCACAGGAGGGTTTAATGAAAAACTGTTTTTT. Translated: CASTTGGFNEKLFF.

J is TRBJ2-1 and V is TRBV27; TRBD2 matches 12 bases. V dropped 8 bases and J dropped 6; count of bases not matched to a gene: 8. The CDR3 consists of 15 residues. Germline-derived CDR1 and CDR2 are MNHEY and SMNVEV (reference sequence). The DNA for the CDR3 is TGTGCCAGCGGGATGACTAGCGGGGGAGGCAATGAGCAGTTCTTC. It translates to CASGMTSGGGNEQFF.

The chain is built from TRBV19 and TRBJ2-1; 11 bases are a match to TRBD2. The CDR3 sequence is 16 residues long. The germline V gene encodes CDR1 LNHDA and CDR2 SQIVND (reference sequence). V shed 6 bases and J 0 bases; nucleotides not matched to a gene: 4. The CDR3 reads CASSPTSGTSYNEQFF. CDR3 coding DNA: TGTGCCAGTAGCCCGACTAGCGGGACCTCCTACAATGAGCAGTTCTTC.

The CDR3 reads CASSLVIGLSTQYF. As DNA, the CDR3 is TGTGCCAGCAGCTTAGTAATCGGACTCTCTACGCAGTATTTT. V usage is TRBV7-8 and J usage is TRBJ2-3; TRBD2 might be the D (5 bases). Trimming took off 1 base at V and 8 bases at J, with 13 bases between the two ends. Germline-derived CDR1 and CDR2 are SGHVS and FQNEAQ. There are 14 residues in the CDR3.